This T cell receptor beta chain was found in a study of blood T cell repertoires in COVID-19. This table comes from immunoSEQ multiplex PCR, and its TCRdb copy is limited to in-frame clones, with some not included. Among approximately 60,000 clones, 85% to 90% were seen once, and the ten largest hold 3.2%. Per germline, CDR1 LNHDA and CDR2 SQIVND (reference sequence). CDR3 length equals 15 residues. V lost 4 bases to trimming and J lost 5 bases, with 17 bases between them. This clone was observed a few times. What was sequenced was peripheral blood. The clonotype comes from a man aged 45-65 years with active COVID-19. The genes are TRBV19 and TRBJ2-5; D remains ambiguous. CDR3 DNA sequence: TGTGCCAGTAGTAAGCCGTCCTCCGTCGGGGAGACCCAGTACTTC. This translates into CASSKPSSVGETQYF.